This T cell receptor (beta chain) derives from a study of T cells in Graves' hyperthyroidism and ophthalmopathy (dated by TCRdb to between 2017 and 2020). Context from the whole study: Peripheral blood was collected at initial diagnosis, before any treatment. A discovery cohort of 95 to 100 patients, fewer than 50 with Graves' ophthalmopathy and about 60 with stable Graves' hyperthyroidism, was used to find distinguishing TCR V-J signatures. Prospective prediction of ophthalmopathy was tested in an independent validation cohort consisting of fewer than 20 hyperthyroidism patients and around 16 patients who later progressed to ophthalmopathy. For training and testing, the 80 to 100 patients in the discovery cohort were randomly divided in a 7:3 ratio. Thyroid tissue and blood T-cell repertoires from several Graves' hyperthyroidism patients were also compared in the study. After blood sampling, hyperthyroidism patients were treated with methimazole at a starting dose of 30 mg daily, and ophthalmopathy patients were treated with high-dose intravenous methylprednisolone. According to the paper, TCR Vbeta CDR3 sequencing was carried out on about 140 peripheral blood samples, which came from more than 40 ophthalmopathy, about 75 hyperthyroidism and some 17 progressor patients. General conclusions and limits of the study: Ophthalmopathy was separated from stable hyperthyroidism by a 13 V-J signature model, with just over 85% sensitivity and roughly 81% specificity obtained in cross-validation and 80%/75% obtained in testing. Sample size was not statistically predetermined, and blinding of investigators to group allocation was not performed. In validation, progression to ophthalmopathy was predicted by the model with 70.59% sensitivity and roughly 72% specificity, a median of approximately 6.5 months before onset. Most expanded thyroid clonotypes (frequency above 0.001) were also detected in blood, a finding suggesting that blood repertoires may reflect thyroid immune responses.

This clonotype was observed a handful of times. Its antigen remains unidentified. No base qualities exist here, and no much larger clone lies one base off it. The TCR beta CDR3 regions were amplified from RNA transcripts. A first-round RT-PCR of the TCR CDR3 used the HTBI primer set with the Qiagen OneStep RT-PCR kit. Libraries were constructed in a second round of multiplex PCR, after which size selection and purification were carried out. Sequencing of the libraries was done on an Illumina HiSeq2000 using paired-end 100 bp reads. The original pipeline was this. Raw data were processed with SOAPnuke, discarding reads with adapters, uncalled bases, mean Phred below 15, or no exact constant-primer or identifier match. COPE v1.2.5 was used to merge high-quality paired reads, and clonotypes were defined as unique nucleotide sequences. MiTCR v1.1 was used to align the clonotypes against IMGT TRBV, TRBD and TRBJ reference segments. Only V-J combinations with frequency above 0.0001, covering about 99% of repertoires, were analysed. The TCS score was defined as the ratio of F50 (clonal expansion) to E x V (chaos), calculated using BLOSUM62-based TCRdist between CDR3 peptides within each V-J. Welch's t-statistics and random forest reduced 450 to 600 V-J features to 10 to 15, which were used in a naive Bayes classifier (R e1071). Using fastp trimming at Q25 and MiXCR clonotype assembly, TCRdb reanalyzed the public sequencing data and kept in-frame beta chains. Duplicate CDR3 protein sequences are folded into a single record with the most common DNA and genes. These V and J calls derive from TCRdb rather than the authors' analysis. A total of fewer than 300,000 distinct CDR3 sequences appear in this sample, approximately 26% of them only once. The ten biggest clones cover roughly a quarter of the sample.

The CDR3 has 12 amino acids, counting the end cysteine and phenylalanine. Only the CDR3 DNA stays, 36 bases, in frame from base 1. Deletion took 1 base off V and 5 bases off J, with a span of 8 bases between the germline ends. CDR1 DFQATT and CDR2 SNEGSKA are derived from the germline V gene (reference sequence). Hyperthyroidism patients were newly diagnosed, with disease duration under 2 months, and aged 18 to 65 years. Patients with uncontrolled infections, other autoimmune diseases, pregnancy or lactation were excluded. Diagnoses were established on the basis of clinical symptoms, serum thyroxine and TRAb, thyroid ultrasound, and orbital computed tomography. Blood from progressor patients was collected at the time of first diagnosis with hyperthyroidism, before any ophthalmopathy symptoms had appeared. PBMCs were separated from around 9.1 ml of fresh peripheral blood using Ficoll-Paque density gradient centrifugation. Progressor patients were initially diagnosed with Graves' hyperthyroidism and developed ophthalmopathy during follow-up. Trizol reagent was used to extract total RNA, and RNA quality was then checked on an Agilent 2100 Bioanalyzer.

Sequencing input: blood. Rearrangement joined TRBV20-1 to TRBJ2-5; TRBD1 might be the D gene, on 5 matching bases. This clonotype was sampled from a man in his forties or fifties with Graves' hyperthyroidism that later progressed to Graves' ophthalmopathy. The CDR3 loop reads CSARGGWETQYF. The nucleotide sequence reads TGCAGTGCTAGAGGGGGCTGGGAGACCCAGTACTTC.